Shown below are 4 T cell receptor beta chains from a single sample sequenced in a study of T cell responses to AZD1222 COVID-19 vaccine. TCRdb's copy holds only in-frame clones and misses some; the assay was immunoSEQ multiplex PCR. The top ten clones hold roughly 3.3% of a sample with about 150,000 clones, about 92% of them seen once. Sequenced here: peripheral blood, sampled 28 days after the second AZD1222 dose. These receptors came from an adult who received the AZD1222 COVID-19 vaccine.

The chain links TRBV28 to TRBJ2-7, with D possibly being TRBD2 (5 bases). Between the trimmed V and J ends, which lost 6 bases and 5 bases, there was a span of 17 bases. The germline V gene encodes CDR1 MDHEN and CDR2 SYDVKM. There are 14 residues in the CDR3. Here the CDR3 reads CASSKPASGDEQYF. CDR3 nucleotides: TGTGCCAGCAGCAAACCTGCCTCCGGGGACGAGCAGTACTTC.

The V gene is TRBV11-2, the J gene TRBJ2-4; D remains unclear. The germline V and J ends were trimmed by 0 bases and 9 bases, with 24 bases remaining between them. CDR1 and CDR2 from the germline V gene are SGHAT and FQNNGV. This CDR3 has 18 residues. The CDR3 sequence is CASSLDRNRPNKNSIQYF. The CDR3 nucleotides read TGTGCCAGCAGCTTAGATCGGAATAGACCTAACAAAAATAGCATTCAGTACTTC.

V usage is TRBV12-3 or TRBV12-4 and J usage is TRBJ1-5; maybe TRBD1 (5 bases). The CDR3 length is 13 residues. The V end lost 7 bases, the J end lost 4 bases, and 11 bases lay between the germline ends. The CDR3 bases are TGTGCCAGCAACTTGGGGGGTAATCAGCCCCAGCATTTT. This sequence encodes CASNLGGNQPQHF.

V usage is TRBV24-1 and J usage is TRBJ2-4; 9 bases line up with TRBD1. CDR1 and CDR2 (germline): KGHDR, SFDVKD. Trimming removed 3 bases from V and 6 bases from J; junction bases left unmatched: 5. This CDR3 is built from 15 residues. CDR3 nucleotides: TGTGCCACCAGTGATCAACAGGGGGCAAGAAACATTCAGTACTTC. Translation: CATSDQQGARNIQYF.